This T cell receptor (beta chain) emerged from a study of shared T cell receptors in the human thymus. The assay was immunoSEQ multiplex PCR, and TCRdb's table has in-frame clones only and misses some. The profile shows about 730,000 clones, roughly 85% of them singletons. Germline V gene sequence: CDR1 SGHDN, CDR2 FVKESK. Trimming left V 11 bases short and J 0 bases short, with 14 bases between. There are 15 residues in the CDR3. The same sample was also used in a study of human thymus T cells.

The clonotype comes from a girl under two years old with a congenital heart defect. The specimen was thymocytes. The chain has TRBV14 and TRBJ1-6; no reliable D call. CDR3 protein: CAATFGDSYNSPLHF. DNA for the CDR3: TGTGCCGCTACTTTCGGGGACTCCTATAATTCACCCCTCCACTTT. The complete variable domain, with remaining parts taken from reference TRBV14 and TRBJ1-6, reads EAGVTQFPSHSVIEKGQTVTLRCDPISGHDNLYWYRRVMGKEIKFLLHFVKESKQDESGMPNNRFLAERTGGTYSTLKVQPAELEDSGVYFCAATFGDSYNSPLHFGNGTRLTVT.